Shown below are 13 T cell receptor beta chains from a single sample sequenced in a study of T-cell reconstitution after alpha-beta-depleted transplantation in children. Preparation of the TCRbeta library used unique molecular identifiers. TCRdb passed the PCR reads through MiXCR, listing each CDR3 protein once. Here the sample spans 250,000 to 300,000 distinct CDR3 sequences, about a tenth being singletons. The source material was PBMCs from the stem cell graft donor, sampled from the stem cell graft. The receptors here all came from a human donor who donated a stem cell graft to a child with SCID.

The chain has TRBV10-1 and TRBJ1-1; 7 bases are shared with TRBD1. CDR3 length: 14 amino acids. The V gene's germline CDR1 is WNHNN and CDR2 SYGVQD (reference sequence). Trimming removed 5 bases from V and 4 bases from J; junction bases left unmatched: 7. CDR3 DNA: TGCGCCAGCAGTTTGGACAGGCACGGCACTGAAGCTTTCTTT. Protein: CASSLDRHGTEAFF.

A few counts support this clonotype. The chain recombines TRBV7-9 with TRBJ2-5; the match to TRBD1 covers 7 bases. The CDR3 sequence is 15 residues long. V was pared by 5 bases and J by 2 bases, with 8 bases of the junction left unmatched. Germline V gene data show CDR1 as SEHNR and CDR2 as FQNEAQ (reference sequence). For the CDR3, the DNA is TGTGCCAGCAGCCGCGTTGCGACAGGGCAAGAGACCCAGTACTTC. It specifies CASSRVATGQETQYF. Full variable domain (outside the CDR3, taken from reference TRBV7-9 and TRBJ2-5): DTGVSQNPRHKITKRGQNVTFRCDPISEHNRLYWYRQTLGQGPEFLTYFQNEAQLEKSRLLSDRFSAERPKGSFSTLEIQRTEQGDSAMYLCASSRVATGQETQYFGPGTRLLVL.

CDR3 DNA: TGTGCCAGCAGCCAAGAAGAGACAAGCCCTAACTATGGCTACACCTTC. This encodes CASSQEETSPNYGYTF. The chain combines TRBV3-1 with TRBJ1-2; no clear D. CDR3 length: 16 amino acids. The ends were cut back, 0 bases at V and 0 bases at J, with 11 bases in the middle. The V gene's germline CDR1 is LGHDT and CDR2 YNNKEL (reference sequence). Filled out from reference TRBV3-1 and TRBJ1-2, the complete variable domain reads DTAVSQTPKYLVTQMGNDKSIKCEQNLGHDTMYWYKQDSKKFLKIMFSYNNKELIINETVPNRFSPKSPDKAHLNLHINSLELGDSAVYFCASSQEETSPNYGYTFGSGTRLTVV.

The V call is TRBV5-1, the J call TRBJ2-7; 7 bases align to TRBD1. Losses at the gene ends were 4 bases for V and 4 bases for J; bases not matched to a gene: 8. The CDR3 totals 14 residues. Looked up from germline, CDR1 is SGHRS and CDR2 is YFSETQ. CDR3 sequence reads: CASSLRTGPYEQYF. The CDR3 DNA reads TGCGCCAGCAGCCTACGGACAGGCCCTTACGAGCAGTACTTC.

The chain uses TRBV16 and TRBJ2-7, with D hard to call. The V and J ends lost 0 bases and 3 bases respectively, with 6 bases between them. The CDR3 is 13 residues long. Germline assignment: CDR1 KGHSY and CDR2 FQNENV. The CDR3 DNA sequence: TGTGCCAGCAGCCAATCGTCCGGCTACGAGCAGTACTTC. This codes for CASSQSSGYEQYF. The entire variable domain, with the rest obtained from reference TRBV16 and TRBJ2-7, is as follows: GEEVAQTPKHLVRGEGQKAKLYCAPIKGHSYVFWYQQVLKNEFKFLISFQNENVFDETGMPKERFSAKCLPNSPCSLEIQATKLEDSAVYFCASSQSSGYEQYFGPGTRLTVT.

This clonotype was seen a handful of times. The chain employs TRBV20-1 and TRBJ2-5; 7 bases are a match to TRBD2. Trimming removed 5 bases from V and 3 bases from J; junction bases left unmatched: 6. Germline V CDR1 and CDR2: DFQATT, SNEGSKA (reference sequence). The length of the CDR3 is 13 residues. The CDR3 DNA is TGCAGTGCTTTCTGGACTAGGGAAGAGACCCAGTACTTC. It translates to CSAFWTREETQYF.

The chain recombines TRBV5-1 with TRBJ2-5; perhaps D is TRBD1 or TRBD2 (6 bases each). From germline, CDR1 is SGHRS and CDR2 YFSETQ. The CDR3 is 15 residues long. V lost 6 bases and J lost 1, with 16 bases in between. CDR3 nucleotides: TGCGCCAGCACCCCTACGGGGGCCCTCCAAGAGACCCAGTACTTC. This sequence encodes CASTPTGALQETQYF.

This chain joins TRBV21-1 and TRBJ1-5; TRBD1 is the table's D call and was not checked against the DNA. TRBV21-1 is a pseudogene segment. The CDR3 consists of 14 residues. The CDR3 sequence is CATTRGESNQPQHF. CDR3 DNA sequence: TGTGCCACCACCCGAGGGGAGAGCAATCAGCCCCAGCATTTT.

CDR3 nucleotide sequence: TGTGCTAGTGGTCCCCCCCGGGGAGGGCTGGGGGCCAACGTCCTGACTTTC. Its protein product is CASGPPRGGLGANVLTF. The chain joins TRBV12-5 to TRBJ2-6, with 7 bases lining up with TRBD2. Per the germline V gene, CDR1 is LGHNT and CDR2 is FRNRAP. The CDR3 contains 17 residues. Germline trimming cut 5 bases from V and 4 bases from J; bases unmatched to any gene: 11.

This clonotype appeared many times. This sequence joins TRBV6-5 and TRBJ1-2; a weak D match, TRBD1 (5 bases). Trimming took 2 bases from V and 7 from J, leaving 11 bases between them. The germline CDR1 and CDR2 sequences are MNHEY and SVGAGI. The CDR3 has 13 residues. CDR3 bases: TGTGCCAGCAGTTACGTGAGGGACGGTGGCTACACCTTC. Its protein is CASSYVRDGGYTF.

This clonotype was counted many times. The CDR3 sequence: CASSGTGGYGTEAFF. Written as DNA, the CDR3 is TGTGCCAGCAGCGGGACAGGTGGGTATGGCACTGAAGCTTTCTTT. The chain couples TRBV6-1 to TRBJ1-1, with TRBD1 identical over 8 bases. With V trimmed by 6 bases and J by 4 bases, 10 bases remained unmatched. This CDR3 is 15 amino acids long. Germline V gives CDR1 MNHNS, CDR2 SASEGT.

The chain uses TRBV12-3 or TRBV12-4 and TRBJ2-7, with 9 bases aligning to TRBD2. J lost 1 base, V lost 3 bases, and 7 bases had no gene match. The CDR3 length is 16 residues. The CDR3 sequence: CASSFFGRGGSYEQYF. CDR3 nucleotides: TGTGCCAGCAGTTTTTTCGGGCGGGGGGGATCCTACGAGCAGTACTTC.

This clonotype was counted a few times. The rearrangement links TRBV25-1 to TRBJ2-7, with D unresolved. The V gene's germline CDR1 is MGHDK and CDR2 SYGVNS. The length of the CDR3 is 13 residues. V was trimmed by 7 bases and J by 0 bases, leaving 10 bases between them. CDR3 in DNA: TGTGCCAGCATTGGTGCGTCCTCCTACGAGCAGTACTTC. It encodes CASIGASSYEQYF.